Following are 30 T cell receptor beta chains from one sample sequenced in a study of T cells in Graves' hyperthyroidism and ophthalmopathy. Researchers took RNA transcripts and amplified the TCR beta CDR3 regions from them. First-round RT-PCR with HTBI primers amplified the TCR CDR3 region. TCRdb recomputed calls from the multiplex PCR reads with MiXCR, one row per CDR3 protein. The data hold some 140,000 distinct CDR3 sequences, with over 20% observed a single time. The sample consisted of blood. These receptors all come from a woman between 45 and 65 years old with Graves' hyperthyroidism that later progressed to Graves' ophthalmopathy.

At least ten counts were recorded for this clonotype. The CDR3 reads CASSVGQNSGNTIYF. CDR3 in DNA: TGCGCCAGCAGCGTAGGACAGAACTCTGGAAACACCATATATTTT. The V and J genes are TRBV5-1 and TRBJ1-3; TRBD1 is a possible D gene (6 bases). V lost 4 bases and J lost 0, with 11 bases in between. The CDR3 extends over 15 amino acids. Germline V gives CDR1 SGHRS, CDR2 YFSETQ.

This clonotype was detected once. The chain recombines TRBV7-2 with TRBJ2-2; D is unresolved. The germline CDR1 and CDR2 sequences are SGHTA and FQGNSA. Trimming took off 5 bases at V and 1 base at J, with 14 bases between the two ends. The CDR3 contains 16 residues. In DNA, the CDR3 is TGTGCCAGCAGCGGGATGGAGACATGGAACACCGGGGAGCTGTTTTTT. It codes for CASSGMETWNTGELFF.

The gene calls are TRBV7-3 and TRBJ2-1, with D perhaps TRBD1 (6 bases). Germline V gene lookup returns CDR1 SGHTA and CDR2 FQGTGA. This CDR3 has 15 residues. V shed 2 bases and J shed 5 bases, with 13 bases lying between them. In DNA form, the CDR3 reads TGTGCCAGCAGCTTATCCGGGACAAGGAACAATGAGCAGTTCTTC. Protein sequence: CASSLSGTRNNEQFF.

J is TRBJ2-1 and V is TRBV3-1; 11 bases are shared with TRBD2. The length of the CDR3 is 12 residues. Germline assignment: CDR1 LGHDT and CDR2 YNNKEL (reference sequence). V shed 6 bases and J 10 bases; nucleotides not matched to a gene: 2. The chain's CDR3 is CASRSSGREQFF. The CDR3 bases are TGTGCCAGCAGATCTAGCGGGAGGGAGCAGTTCTTC.

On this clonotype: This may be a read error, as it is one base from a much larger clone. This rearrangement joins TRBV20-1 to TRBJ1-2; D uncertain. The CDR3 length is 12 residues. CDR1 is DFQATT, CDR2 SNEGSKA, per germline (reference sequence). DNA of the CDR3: TGCGGTGCTGAAAGTTCTAACTATGGCTACACCTTC. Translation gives CGAESSNYGYTF.

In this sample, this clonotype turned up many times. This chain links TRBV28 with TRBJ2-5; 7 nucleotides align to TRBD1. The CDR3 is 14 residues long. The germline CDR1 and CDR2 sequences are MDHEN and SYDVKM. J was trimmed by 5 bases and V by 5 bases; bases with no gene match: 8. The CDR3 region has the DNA TGTGCCAGCAGTCCAAGGGGGCAGGGGGAGACCCAGTACTTC. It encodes CASSPRGQGETQYF.

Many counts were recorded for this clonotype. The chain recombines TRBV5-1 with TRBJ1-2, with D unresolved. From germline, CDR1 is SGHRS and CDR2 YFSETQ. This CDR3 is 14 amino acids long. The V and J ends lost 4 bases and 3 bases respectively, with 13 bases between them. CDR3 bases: TGCGCCAGCAGCCCCGAAGTGTCCTACTATGGCTACACCTTC. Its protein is CASSPEVSYYGYTF.

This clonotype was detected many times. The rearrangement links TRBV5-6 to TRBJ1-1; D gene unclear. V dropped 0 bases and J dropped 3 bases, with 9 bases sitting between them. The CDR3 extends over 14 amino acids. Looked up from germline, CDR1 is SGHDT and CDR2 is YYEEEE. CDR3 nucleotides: TGTGCCAGCAGCTTGGGGGCACGATACACTGAAGCTTTCTTT. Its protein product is CASSLGARYTEAFF. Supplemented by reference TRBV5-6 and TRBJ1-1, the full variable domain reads DAGVTQSPTHLIKTRGQQVTLRCSPKSGHDTVSWYQQALGQGPQFIFQYYEEEERQRGNFPDRFSGHQFPNYSSELNVNALLLGDSALYLCASSLGARYTEAFFGQGTRLTVV.

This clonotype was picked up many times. In nucleotides, the CDR3 is TGCGCCAGCAGCCAAGATTGGGGGGCAAACACTGAAGCTTTCTTT. Protein product: CASSQDWGANTEAFF. J is TRBJ1-1 and V is TRBV4-1, with D possibly TRBD1 on 6 matching bases. V shed 0 bases and J shed 2 bases, with 10 bases lying between them. CDR1 is MGHRA and CDR2 is YSYEKL in the germline V gene. The CDR3 length is 15 residues.

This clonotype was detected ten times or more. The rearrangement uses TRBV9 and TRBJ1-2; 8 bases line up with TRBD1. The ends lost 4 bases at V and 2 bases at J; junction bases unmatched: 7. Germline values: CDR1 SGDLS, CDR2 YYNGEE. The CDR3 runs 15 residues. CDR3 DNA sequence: TGTGCCAGCAGCCCACCGGGACAGGCAAACTATGGCTACACCTTC. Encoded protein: CASSPPGQANYGYTF.

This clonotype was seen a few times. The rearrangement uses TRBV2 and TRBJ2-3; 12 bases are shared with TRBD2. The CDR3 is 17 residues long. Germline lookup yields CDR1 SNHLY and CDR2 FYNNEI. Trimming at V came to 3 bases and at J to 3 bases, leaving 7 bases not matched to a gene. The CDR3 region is CASSERVTSGRTDTQYF. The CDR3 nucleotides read TGTGCCAGCAGTGAGAGGGTGACTAGCGGGAGAACAGATACGCAGTATTTT.

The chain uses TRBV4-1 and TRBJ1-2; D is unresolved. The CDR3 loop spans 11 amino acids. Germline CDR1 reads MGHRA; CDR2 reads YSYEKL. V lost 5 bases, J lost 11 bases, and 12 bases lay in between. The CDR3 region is CASSSWLGYTF. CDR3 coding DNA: TGCGCCAGCAGCTCATGGCTTGGATACACCTTC.

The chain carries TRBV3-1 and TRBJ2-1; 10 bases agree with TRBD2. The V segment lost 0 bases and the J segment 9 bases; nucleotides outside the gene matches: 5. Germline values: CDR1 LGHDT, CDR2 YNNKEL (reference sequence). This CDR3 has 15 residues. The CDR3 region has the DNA TGTGCCAGCAGCCAAGAGCTAGCGGGAGTAACTGAGCAGTTCTTC. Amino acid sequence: CASSQELAGVTEQFF.

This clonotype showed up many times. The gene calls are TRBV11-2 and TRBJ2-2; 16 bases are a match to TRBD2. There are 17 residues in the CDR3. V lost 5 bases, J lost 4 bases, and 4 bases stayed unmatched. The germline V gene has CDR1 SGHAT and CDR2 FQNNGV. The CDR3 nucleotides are TGTGCCAGCAGCCCCGGGACTAGCGGGAGGGGCACCGGGGAGCTGTTTTTT. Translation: CASSPGTSGRGTGELFF. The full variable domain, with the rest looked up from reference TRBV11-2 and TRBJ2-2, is EAGVAQSPRYKIIEKRQSVAFWCNPISGHATLYWYQQILGQGPKLLIQFQNNGVVDDSQLPKDRFSAERLKGVDSTLKIQPAKLEDSAVYLCASSPGTSGRGTGELFFGEGSRLTVL.

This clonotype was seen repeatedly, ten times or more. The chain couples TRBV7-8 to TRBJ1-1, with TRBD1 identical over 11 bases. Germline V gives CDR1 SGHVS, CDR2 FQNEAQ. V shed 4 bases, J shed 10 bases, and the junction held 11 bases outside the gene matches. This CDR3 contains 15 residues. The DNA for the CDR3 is TGTGCCAGCAGCTCATTCGGGACAGGGGGTAGAGGAGCTTTCTTT. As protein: CASSSFGTGGRGAFF.

CDR3 bases: TGCGCCAGCAGACGCCTCGACAGGGGGGATCAGCCCCAGCATTTT. Encoded protein: CASRRLDRGDQPQHF. This chain uses TRBV10-2 with TRBJ1-5, with 9 bases fitting TRBD1. The germline V gene encodes CDR1 WSHSY and CDR2 SAAADI. V shed 6 bases and J 5 bases; nucleotides not matched to a gene: 8. The CDR3 is 15 residues long.

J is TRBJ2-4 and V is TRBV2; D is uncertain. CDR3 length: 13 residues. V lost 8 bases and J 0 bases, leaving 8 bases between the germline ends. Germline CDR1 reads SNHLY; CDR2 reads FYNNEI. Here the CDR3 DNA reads TGTGCCAGCGGTCGAGTAGCCAAAAACATTCAGTACTTC. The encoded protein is CASGRVAKNIQYF.

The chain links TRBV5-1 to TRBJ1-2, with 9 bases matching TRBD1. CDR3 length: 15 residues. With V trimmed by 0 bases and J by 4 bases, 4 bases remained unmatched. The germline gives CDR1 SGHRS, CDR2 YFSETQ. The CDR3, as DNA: TGCGCCAGCAGCTTGGATGGGACAGGGTTCTATGGCTACACCTTC. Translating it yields CASSLDGTGFYGYTF.

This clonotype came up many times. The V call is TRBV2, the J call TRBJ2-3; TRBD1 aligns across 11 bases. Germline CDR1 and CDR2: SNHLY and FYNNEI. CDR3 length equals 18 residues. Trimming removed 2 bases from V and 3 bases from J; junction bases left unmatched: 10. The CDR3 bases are TGTGCCAGCAGTGAACCGAGCCCGGACAGGGGGCTGACAGATACGCAGTATTTT. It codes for CASSEPSPDRGLTDTQYF.

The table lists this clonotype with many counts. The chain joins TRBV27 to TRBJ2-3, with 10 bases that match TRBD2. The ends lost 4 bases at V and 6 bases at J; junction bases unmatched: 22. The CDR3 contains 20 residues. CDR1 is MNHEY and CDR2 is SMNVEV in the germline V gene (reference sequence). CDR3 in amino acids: CASSSSSPWGIAGGGDTQYF. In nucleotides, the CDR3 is TGTGCCAGCAGTTCGTCCTCCCCATGGGGAATAGCGGGAGGAGGGGATACGCAGTATTTT.

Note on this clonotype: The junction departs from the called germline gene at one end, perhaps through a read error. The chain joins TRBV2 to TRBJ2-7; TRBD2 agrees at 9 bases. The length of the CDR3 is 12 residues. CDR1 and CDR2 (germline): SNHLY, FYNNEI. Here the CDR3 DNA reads TGTGCCAGCAGGCGGGAGGGCTACGGGCAGTACTTC. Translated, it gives CASRREGYGQYF.

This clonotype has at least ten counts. This CDR3 reads CSAARGVTETQYF. In DNA form, the CDR3 reads TGCAGTGCGGCCAGGGGCGTAACAGAGACCCAGTACTTC. The V and J genes are TRBV20-1 and TRBJ2-5; a possible D gene is TRBD1 (6 bases). The CDR3 has 13 amino acids. Deletions cut 6 bases from V and 4 bases from J, with 15 bases between. Germline CDR1 is DFQATT and CDR2 is SNEGSKA (reference sequence).

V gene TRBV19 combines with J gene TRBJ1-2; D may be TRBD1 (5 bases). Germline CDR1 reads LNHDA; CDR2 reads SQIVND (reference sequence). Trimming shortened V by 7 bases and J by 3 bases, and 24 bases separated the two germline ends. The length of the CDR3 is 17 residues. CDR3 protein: CASTESGAGINHYGYTF. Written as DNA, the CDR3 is TGTGCCAGTACCGAATCCGGGGCCGGTATCAATCACTATGGCTACACCTTC.

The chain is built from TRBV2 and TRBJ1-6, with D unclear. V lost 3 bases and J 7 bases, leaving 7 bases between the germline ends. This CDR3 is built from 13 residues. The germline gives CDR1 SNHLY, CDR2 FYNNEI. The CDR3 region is CASSEVRNSPLHF. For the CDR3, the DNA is TGTGCCAGCAGTGAGGTCCGGAATTCACCCCTCCACTTT.

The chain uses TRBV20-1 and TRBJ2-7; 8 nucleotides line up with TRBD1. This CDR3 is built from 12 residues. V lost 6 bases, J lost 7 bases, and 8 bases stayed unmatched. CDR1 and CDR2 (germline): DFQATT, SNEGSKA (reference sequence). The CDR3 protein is CSARQGNREQYF. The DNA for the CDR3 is TGCAGTGCGCGACAGGGGAATAGGGAGCAGTACTTC.

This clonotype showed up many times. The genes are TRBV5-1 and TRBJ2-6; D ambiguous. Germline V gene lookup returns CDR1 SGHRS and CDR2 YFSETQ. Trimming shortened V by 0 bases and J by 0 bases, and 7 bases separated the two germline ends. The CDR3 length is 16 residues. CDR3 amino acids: CASSLAASSGANVLTF. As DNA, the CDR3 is TGCGCCAGCAGCTTGGCGGCTAGCTCTGGGGCCAACGTCCTGACTTTC. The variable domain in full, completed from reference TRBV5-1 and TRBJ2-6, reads KAGVTQTPRYLIKTRGQQVTLSCSPISGHRSVSWYQQTPGQGLQFLFEYFSETQRNKGNFPGRFSGRQFSNSRSEMNVSTLELGDSALYLCASSLAASSGANVLTFGAGSRLTVL.

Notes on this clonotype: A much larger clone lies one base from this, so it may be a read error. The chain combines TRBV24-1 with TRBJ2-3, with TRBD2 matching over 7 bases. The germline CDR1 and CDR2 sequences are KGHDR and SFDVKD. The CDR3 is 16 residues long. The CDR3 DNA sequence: TGTGCCACCAGTGATACCGGGACTATTTCCACAGATACGCGGTATTTT. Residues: CATSDTGTISTDTRYF.

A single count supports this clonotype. The CDR3 DNA reads TGTGCCTGGAGTGTAAAGTCGTGGGGCAACACAGATACGCAGTATTTT. Its protein is CAWSVKSWGNTDTQYF. This chain links TRBV30 with TRBJ2-3, with D possibly being TRBD1 (5 bases). This CDR3 has 16 amino acids. Germline V gene data show CDR1 as GTSNPN and CDR2 as SVGIG (reference sequence). Trimming cost V 0 bases and J 2 bases, with 15 bases left between them. Combining the CDR3 with reference TRBV30 and TRBJ2-3 gives the whole variable domain SQTIHQWPATLVQPVGSPLSLECTVEGTSNPNLYWYRQAAGRGLQLLFYSVGIGQISSEVPQNLSASRPQDRQFILSSKKLLLSDSGFYLCAWSVKSWGNTDTQYFGPGTRLTVL.

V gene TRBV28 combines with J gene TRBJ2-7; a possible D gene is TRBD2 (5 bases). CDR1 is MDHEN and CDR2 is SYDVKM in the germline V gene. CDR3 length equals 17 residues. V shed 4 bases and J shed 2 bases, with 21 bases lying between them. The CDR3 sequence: CASSSPRSGPSPYEQYF. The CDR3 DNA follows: TGTGCCAGCAGTTCCCCGAGGAGCGGACCTTCTCCCTACGAGCAGTACTTC.

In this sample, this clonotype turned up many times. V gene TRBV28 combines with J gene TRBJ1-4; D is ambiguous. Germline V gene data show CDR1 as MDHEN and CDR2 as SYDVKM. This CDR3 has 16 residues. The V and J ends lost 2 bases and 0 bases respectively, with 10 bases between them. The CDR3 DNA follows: TGTGCCAGCAGTTTACCAGGACCTGCAACTAATGAAAAACTGTTTTTT. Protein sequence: CASSLPGPATNEKLFF.